This T cell receptor (beta chain) was sequenced during a study of blood T cell repertoires in COVID-19. Study-wide context: The United States, Italy and Spain provided the acute and convalescent COVID-19 samples. Sample material is recorded as cDNA or gDNA derived from T cells, B-cell-depleted T cells, or PBMCs.

In the authors' workflow: Estimation of nucleated cell counts relied on the amplification of reference gene primers. The protocol was immunoSEQ multiplex PCR, while the TCRdb copy is restricted to in-frame clones and leaves out a portion. D and trimming come from the DNA, and the V and J calls and clone size come from that table. The data contain roughly 240,000 clones, 70% to 90% of them singletons. This clone was seen a handful of times. Between the trimmed V and J ends, which lost 5 bases and 1 base, there was a span of 11 bases. This CDR3 comprises 14 residues. The germline CDR1 and CDR2 sequences are SGHAT and FQNNGV.

The sequence was obtained from a woman in her twenties or thirties who had recovered from COVID-19. Sequenced input: peripheral blood. The chain uses TRBV11-2 and TRBJ1-2; unclear D gene. The CDR3 DNA follows: TGTGCCAGCAGCGCAACTCACCTTAACTATGGCTACACCTTC. This translates into CASSATHLNYGYTF.